This TCR beta chain stems from a study of cytomegalovirus exposure and HLA in healthy donors. Healthy bone marrow donors made up the donors. Sampled while nominally healthy, donors likely had unrecorded immune exposures. With 60 Vbeta and 13 Jbeta primers, the PCR was carried out. The data were produced by immunoSEQ multiplex PCR, yet TCRdb's version contains in-frame clones alone and is incomplete. The listing records 45,000 to 60,000 clones. Germline-derived CDR1 and CDR2 are SGHTA and FQGTGA. V gave up 6 bases and J gave up 6 bases, with 17 bases separating them. The CDR3 covers 14 residues. The material sequenced was PBMCs. This clonotype originated in a female donor in good health and CMV-seronegative. The chain recombines TRBV7-3 with TRBJ1-2; weak D call: TRBD1 (6 bases). The CDR3, as DNA: TGTGCCAGCAGTCAGGCACAGGGAAACAATGGCTACACCTTC. This sequence encodes CASSQAQGNNGYTF.